These 17 T cell receptor beta chains were sequenced from one sample in a study of CXCR3-negative and CXCR3-positive naive CD8 T cells. All TRB cDNA libraries came from 5' RACE performed with UMI labels. TCRdb reprocessed the 5' RACE reads, keeping one entry per CDR3 protein, no DNA. The sample includes 20,000 to 25,000 distinct CDR3 sequences. Sequencing was carried out using memory CD8+ T cells from blood. The receptors were sampled from a human donor in good health. Some clones in this sample may be carry-over from other donors' samples.

This chain uses TRBV6-2 or TRBV6-3 with TRBJ2-7; there is no DNA to check the TCRdb D call of TRBD2. The germline V gene has CDR1 MNHEY and CDR2 SVGEGT. This CDR3 is 12 amino acids long. The CDR3 sequence is CASGADTYEQYF.

The V call is TRBV12-3 or TRBV12-4, the J call TRBJ2-7; TCRdb calls TRBD1, which cannot be checked without DNA. The CDR3 length is 15 residues. CDR3: CASRSIAGQFYEQYF.

The chain couples TRBV7-6 to TRBJ2-7; with no DNA, the TCRdb D assignment of TRBD1 cannot be verified. This CDR3 has 15 residues. Germline CDR1 and CDR2: SGHVS and FNYEAQ. The CDR3 spells CASSPGAHASYEQYF.

The chain recombines TRBV5-1 with TRBJ2-7. CDR3 size: 12 residues. Per the germline V gene, CDR1 is SGHRS and CDR2 is YFSETQ. CDR3 residues: CASSLPSYEQYF. The full variable domain, its missing parts supplied by reference TRBV5-1 and TRBJ2-7, is KAGVTQTPRYLIKTRGQQVTLSCSPISGHRSVSWYQQTPGQGLQFLFEYFSETQRNKGNFPGRFSGRQFSNSRSEMNVSTLELGDSALYLCASSLPSYEQYFGPGTRLTVT.

By frequency, this clonotype is medium-sized (0.01 to 0.1%). The J gene is TRBJ1-5, the V gene TRBV20-1; TCRdb's D call, TRBD1, is unchecked because there is no DNA. The CDR3 length is 13 residues. The V gene's germline CDR1 is DFQATT and CDR2 SNEGSKA (reference sequence). CDR3 residues: CSTRQGESQPQHF.

This chain links TRBV6-4 with TRBJ2-1. The CDR3 length is 12 residues. Germline CDR1 reads MRHNA; CDR2 reads SNTAGT. This CDR3 is CASSDPDNEQFF.

This rearrangement joins TRBV12-3 or TRBV12-4 to TRBJ2-5. The CDR3 length is 13 residues. The CDR3 loop reads CASSFVRGETQYF.

V is TRBV20-1 and J is TRBJ2-3; TCRdb picks TRBD2, but there is no DNA to check that call. Germline V gives CDR1 DFQATT, CDR2 SNEGSKA (reference sequence). The CDR3 has 16 amino acids. CDR3 residues: CSARDLGGRRPDTQYF.

V usage is TRBV29-1 and J usage is TRBJ2-2; the D gene TCRdb calls, TRBD1, cannot be checked with no DNA. The CDR3 sequence is 12 residues long. Germline V lookup: CDR1 SQVTM, CDR2 ANQGSEA. The CDR3 loop is CSVVGGSGELFF.

The rearrangement joins TRBV28 to TRBJ2-3. CDR1 MDHEN and CDR2 SYDVKM come from the germline V gene. CDR3 length: 16 amino acids. This CDR3 is CASSLVETLTTDTQYF.

The chain employs TRBV6-2 or TRBV6-3 and TRBJ2-1; there is no DNA to check the TCRdb D call of TRBD2. Germline V gene sequence: CDR1 MNHEY, CDR2 SVGEGT. The length of the CDR3 is 13 residues. The CDR3 sequence: CATTSTSHNEQFF.

Its frequency marks this clonotype as medium-sized. The chain employs TRBV30 and TRBJ2-2; TCRdb proposes TRBD2, but this gene call is untestable without DNA. The CDR3 runs to 16 residues. Germline loops: CDR1 GTSNPN, CDR2 SVGIG (reference sequence). The CDR3 reads CACMTSGRSNTGELFF.

Its frequency marks this clonotype as medium-sized (0.01 to 0.1%). The chain combines TRBV7-9 with TRBJ2-3. The V gene's germline CDR1 is SEHNR and CDR2 FQNEAQ (reference sequence). The CDR3 extends over 12 amino acids. CDR3 sequence: CASRASDDTQYF.

J is TRBJ1-1 and V is TRBV29-1; absent DNA, TCRdb's TRBD1 call cannot be checked. There are 13 residues in the CDR3. The germline V gene encodes CDR1 SQVTM and CDR2 ANQGSEA. The CDR3 reads CSVLTGVSAEAFF.

The chain is built from TRBV7-9 and TRBJ2-1. Germline-derived CDR1 and CDR2 are SEHNR and FQNEAQ (reference sequence). This CDR3 has 12 amino acids. CDR3: CASSLVPNEQFF.

Considering frequency, this clonotype is medium-sized. The chain recombines TRBV9 with TRBJ2-3; the TCRdb call, TRBD1, lacks DNA for checking. The CDR3 is 14 residues long. From germline, CDR1 is SGDLS and CDR2 YYNGEE. The CDR3 reads CASSVGGGADTQYF.

The rearrangement links TRBV12-3 or TRBV12-4 to TRBJ1-5. CDR3 length: 15 residues. CDR3 region: CASSLYQASNQPQHF.